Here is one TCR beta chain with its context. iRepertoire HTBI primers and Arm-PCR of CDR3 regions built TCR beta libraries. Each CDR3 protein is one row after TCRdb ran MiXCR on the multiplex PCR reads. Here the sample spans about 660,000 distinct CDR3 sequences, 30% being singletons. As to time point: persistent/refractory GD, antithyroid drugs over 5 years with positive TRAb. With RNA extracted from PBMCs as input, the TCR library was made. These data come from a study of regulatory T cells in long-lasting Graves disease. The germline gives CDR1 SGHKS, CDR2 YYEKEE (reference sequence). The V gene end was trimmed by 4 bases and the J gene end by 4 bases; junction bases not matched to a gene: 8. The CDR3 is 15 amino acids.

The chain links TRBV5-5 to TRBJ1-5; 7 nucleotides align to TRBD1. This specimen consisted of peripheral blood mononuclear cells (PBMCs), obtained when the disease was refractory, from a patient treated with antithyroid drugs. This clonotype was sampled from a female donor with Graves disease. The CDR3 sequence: CASSMTGRGNQPQHF. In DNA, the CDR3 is TGTGCCAGCAGCATGACAGGGCGAGGAAATCAGCCCCAGCATTTT.